This section outlines one TCR beta chain sequence together with its context. The source of the sample is a study of blood T cell repertoires in COVID-19. Study-wide context: Whether acute or convalescent, the COVID-19 samples came from the United States, Italy and Spain. Nucleic acid was either cDNA or gDNA, and it came from T cells, B-cell-depleted T cells, or PBMCs.

This CDR3 contains 12 residues. V was shortened by 4 bases and J by 9 bases, with 13 bases between the two germline ends. Looked up from germline, CDR1 is SGDLS and CDR2 is YYNGEE. Methods used by the authors: Amplification of reference gene primers provided the estimated nucleated cell counts. Using immunoSEQ multiplex PCR, the repertoire was profiled, and TCRdb retains in-frame clones only, with some absent. V and J calls and clone size are those listed in that table; D and trimming were worked out from the DNA. Of roughly 250,000 clones listed, around four fifths are singletons. This TCR was recovered from a woman aged 60-75 years with active or convalescent COVID-19. J is TRBJ1-1 and V is TRBV9; D is unresolved. The sample consisted of peripheral blood. CDR3 DNA sequence: TGTGCCAGCAGCCCCCCAGGCAATAAAGCTTTCTTT. It encodes CASSPPGNKAFF.